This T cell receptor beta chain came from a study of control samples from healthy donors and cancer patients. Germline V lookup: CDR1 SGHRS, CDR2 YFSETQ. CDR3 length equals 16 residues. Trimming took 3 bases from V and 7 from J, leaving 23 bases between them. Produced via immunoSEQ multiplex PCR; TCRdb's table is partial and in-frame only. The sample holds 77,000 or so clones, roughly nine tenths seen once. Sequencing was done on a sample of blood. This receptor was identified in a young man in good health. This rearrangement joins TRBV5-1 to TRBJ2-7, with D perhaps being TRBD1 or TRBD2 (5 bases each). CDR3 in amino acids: CASSSDTGLGVREQYF. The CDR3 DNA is TGCGCCAGCAGCTCAGACACCGGCCTGGGGGTTCGAGAGCAGTACTTC.